The 5 T cell receptor beta chains reported below all come from one sample, sequenced in a study of cytomegalovirus exposure and HLA in healthy donors. Method: immunoSEQ multiplex PCR; TCRdb's copy keeps in-frame clones and lacks some. Counted here are about 170,000 clones, around 87% occurring once; the ten biggest clones make up approximately 1.5%. Sequenced: PBMCs. These receptors were taken from a woman in her 30s in good health and CMV-seronegative.

This chain connects TRBV9 to TRBJ2-1, with 9 bases lining up with TRBD2. The CDR3 is 15 residues long. Germline CDR1 and CDR2: SGDLS and YYNGEE. V lost 1 base to trimming and J lost 8 bases; unmatched junction nucleotides: 7. The CDR3 region is CASSVLGGGVDEQFF. In nucleotides, the CDR3 is TGTGCCAGCAGCGTACTCGGCGGGGGGGTTGATGAGCAGTTCTTC.

The chain employs TRBV21-1 and TRBJ1-1; the D call of TRBD1 is as the table states it, not checked on the DNA. TRBV21-1 is flagged as a pseudogene. This CDR3 region has 14 residues. The CDR3 reads CATPRTVLNTEAFF. The CDR3 nucleotides are TGTGCCACCCCAAGGACAGTTTTGAACACTGAAGCTTTCTTT.

The CDR3 DNA reads as TGTGCCAGCAGTGAAGATGTGAGATCCTACAATGAGCAGTTCTTC. This encodes CASSEDVRSYNEQFF. The chain combines TRBV6-1 with TRBJ2-1; D is unclear. CDR1 MNHNS and CDR2 SASEGT come from the germline V gene. The CDR3 sequence is 15 residues long. The V gene lost 1 base and the J gene lost 1 base, with 8 bases spanning the gap.

This chain uses TRBV7-2 with TRBJ1-2, with TRBD1 matching over 8 bases. V was pared by 5 bases and J by 6 bases, with 11 bases of the junction left unmatched. Per the germline V gene, CDR1 is SGHTA and CDR2 is FQGNSA. CDR3 size: 15 residues. The CDR3 protein is CASSPQGASVNGYTF. CDR3 nucleotide sequence: TGTGCCAGCAGCCCTCAGGGGGCCTCCGTAAATGGCTACACCTTC.

V is TRBV30 and J is TRBJ1-6, with D unclear. Germline V gene lookup returns CDR1 GTSNPN and CDR2 SVGIG (reference sequence). V lost 2 bases, J lost 7 bases, and 12 bases lay in between. This CDR3 has 14 residues. The CDR3 sequence is CAWSQVGPNSPLHF. CDR3 in DNA: TGTGCCTGGAGTCAAGTGGGCCCCAATTCACCCCTCCACTTT.